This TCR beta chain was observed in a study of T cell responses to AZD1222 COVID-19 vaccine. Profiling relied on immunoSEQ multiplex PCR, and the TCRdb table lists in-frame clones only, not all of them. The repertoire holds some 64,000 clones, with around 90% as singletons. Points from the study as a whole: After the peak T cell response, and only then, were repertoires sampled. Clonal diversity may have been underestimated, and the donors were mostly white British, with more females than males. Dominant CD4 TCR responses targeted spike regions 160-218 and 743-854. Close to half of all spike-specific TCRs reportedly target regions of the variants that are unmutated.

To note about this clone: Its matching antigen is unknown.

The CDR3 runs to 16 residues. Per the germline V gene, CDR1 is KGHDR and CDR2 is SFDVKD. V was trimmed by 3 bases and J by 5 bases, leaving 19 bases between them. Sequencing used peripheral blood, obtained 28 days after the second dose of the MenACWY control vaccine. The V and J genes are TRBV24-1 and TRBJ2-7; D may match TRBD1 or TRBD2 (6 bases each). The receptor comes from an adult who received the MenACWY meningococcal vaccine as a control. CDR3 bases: TGTGCCACCAGTGATCTTGGACGAGGGGGGAAGCACGAGCAGTACTTC. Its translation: CATSDLGRGGKHEQYF.